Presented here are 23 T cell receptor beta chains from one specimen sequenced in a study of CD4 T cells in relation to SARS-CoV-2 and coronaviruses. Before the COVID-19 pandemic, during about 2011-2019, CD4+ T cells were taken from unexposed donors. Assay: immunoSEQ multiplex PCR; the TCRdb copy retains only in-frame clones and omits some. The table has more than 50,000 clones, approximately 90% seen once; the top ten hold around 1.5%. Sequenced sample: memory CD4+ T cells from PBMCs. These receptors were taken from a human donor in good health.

CDR3 coding DNA: TGCGCCAGCAGCCAAGATCCTTATTCACCCCTCCACTTT. Translated, it gives CASSQDPYSPLHF. The chain uses TRBV4-1 and TRBJ1-6; no reliable D call. The ends were cut back, 0 bases at V and 8 bases at J, with 5 bases in the middle. CDR3 length: 13 amino acids. CDR1 and CDR2 from the germline V gene are MGHRA and YSYEKL.

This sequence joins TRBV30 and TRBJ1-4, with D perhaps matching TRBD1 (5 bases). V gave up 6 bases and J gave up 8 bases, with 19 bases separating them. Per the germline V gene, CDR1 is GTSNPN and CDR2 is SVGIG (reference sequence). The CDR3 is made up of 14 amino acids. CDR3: CACRSRDSYEKLFF. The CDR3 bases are TGTGCCTGCCGCTCCAGGGATTCTTACGAAAAACTGTTTTTT.

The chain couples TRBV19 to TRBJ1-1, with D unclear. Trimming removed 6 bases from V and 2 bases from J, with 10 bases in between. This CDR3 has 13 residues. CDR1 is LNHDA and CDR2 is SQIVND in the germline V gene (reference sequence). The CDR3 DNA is TGTGCCAGTAGCCCTATGAAAAACACTGAAGCTTTCTTT. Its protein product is CASSPMKNTEAFF.

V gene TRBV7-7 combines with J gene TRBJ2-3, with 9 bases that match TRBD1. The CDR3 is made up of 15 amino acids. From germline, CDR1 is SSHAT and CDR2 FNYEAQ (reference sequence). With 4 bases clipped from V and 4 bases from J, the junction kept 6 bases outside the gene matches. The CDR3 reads CASSSGTGRSDTQYF. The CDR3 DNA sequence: TGTGCCAGCAGCTCCGGGACAGGGCGGTCAGATACGCAGTATTTT.

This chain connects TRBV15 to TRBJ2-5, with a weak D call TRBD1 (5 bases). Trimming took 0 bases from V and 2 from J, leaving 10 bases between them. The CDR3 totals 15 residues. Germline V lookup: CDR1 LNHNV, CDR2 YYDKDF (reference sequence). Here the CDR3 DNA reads TGTGCCACCAGCAGAGACAGGGCGCCTCAAGAGACCCAGTACTTC. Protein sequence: CATSRDRAPQETQYF.

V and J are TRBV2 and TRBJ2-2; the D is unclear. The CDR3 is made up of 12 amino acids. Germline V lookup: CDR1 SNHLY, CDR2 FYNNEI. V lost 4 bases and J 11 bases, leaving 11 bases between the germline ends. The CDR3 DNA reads TGTGCCAGCAGTGGGAGTGGACGAGAGCTGTTTTTT. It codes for CASSGSGRELFF.

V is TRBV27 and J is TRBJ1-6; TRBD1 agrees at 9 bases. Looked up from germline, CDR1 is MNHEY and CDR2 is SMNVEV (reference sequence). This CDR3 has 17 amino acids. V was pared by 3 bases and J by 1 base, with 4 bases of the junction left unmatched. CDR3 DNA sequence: TGTGCCAGCAGTTTTCGGGACAGGGATTCCTATAATTCACCCCTCCACTTT. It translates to CASSFRDRDSYNSPLHF.

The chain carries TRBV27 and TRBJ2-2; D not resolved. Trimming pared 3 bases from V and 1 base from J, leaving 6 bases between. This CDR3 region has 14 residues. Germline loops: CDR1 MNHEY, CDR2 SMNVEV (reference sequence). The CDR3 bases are TGTGCCAGCAGTTTGCGGAAGAACACCGGGGAGCTGTTTTTT. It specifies CASSLRKNTGELFF.

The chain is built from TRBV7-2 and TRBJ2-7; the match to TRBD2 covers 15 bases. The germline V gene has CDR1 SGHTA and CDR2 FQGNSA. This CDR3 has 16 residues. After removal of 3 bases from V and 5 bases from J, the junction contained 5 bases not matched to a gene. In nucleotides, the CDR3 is TGTGCCAGCAGCTTCCTACGGACTAGCGGGAGGGACGAGCAGTACTTC. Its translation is CASSFLRTSGRDEQYF.

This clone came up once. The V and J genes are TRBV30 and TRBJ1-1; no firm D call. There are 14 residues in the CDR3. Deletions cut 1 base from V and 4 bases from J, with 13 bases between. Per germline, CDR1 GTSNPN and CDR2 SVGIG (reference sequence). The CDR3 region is CAWSEGLDSTEAFF. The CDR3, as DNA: TGTGCCTGGAGTGAGGGTTTGGACTCCACTGAAGCTTTCTTT.

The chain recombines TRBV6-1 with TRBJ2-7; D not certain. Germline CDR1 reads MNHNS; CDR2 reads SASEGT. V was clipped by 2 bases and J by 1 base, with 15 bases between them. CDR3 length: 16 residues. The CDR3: CASSEKGRAASYEQYF. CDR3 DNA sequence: TGTGCCAGCAGTGAAAAGGGAAGGGCAGCTTCCTACGAGCAGTACTTC.

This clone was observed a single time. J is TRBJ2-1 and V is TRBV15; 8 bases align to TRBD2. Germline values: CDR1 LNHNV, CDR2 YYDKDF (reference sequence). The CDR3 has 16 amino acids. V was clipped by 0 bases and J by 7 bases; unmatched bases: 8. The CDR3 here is CATSRDLTSGTNEQFF. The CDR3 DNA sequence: TGTGCCACCAGCAGAGATCTCACTAGCGGAACTAATGAGCAGTTCTTC.

The CDR3 sequence: CAWRAPPGRTQYF. The CDR3 DNA follows: TGTGCCTGGAGGGCCCCCCCTGGGAGGACCCAGTACTTC. This chain uses TRBV30 with TRBJ2-5, with D possibly matching TRBD2 (5 bases). CDR3 length: 13 residues. V lost 3 bases and J 7 bases, leaving 15 bases between the germline ends. The V gene's germline CDR1 is GTSNPN and CDR2 SVGIG (reference sequence).

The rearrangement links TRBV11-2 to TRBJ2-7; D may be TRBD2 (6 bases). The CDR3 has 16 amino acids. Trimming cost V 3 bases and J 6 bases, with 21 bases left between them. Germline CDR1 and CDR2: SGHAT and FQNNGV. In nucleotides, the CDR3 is TGTGCCAGCAGCTTGACTAGGATGCGACTCCCTGGCGAGCAGTACTTC. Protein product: CASSLTRMRLPGEQYF. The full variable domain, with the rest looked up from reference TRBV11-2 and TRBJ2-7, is EAGVAQSPRYKIIEKRQSVAFWCNPISGHATLYWYQQILGQGPKLLIQFQNNGVVDDSQLPKDRFSAERLKGVDSTLKIQPAKLEDSAVYLCASSLTRMRLPGEQYFGPGTRLTVT.

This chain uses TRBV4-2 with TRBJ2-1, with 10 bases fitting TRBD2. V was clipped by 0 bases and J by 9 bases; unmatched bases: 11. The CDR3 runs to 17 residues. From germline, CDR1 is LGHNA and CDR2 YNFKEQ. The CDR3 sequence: CASSQDILAAGGPEQFF. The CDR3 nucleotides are TGTGCCAGCAGCCAAGATATCCTCGCAGCGGGAGGGCCTGAGCAGTTCTTC.

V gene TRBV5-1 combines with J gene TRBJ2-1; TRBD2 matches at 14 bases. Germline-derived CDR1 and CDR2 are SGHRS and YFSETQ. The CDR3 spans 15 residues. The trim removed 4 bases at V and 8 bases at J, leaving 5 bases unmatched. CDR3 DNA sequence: TGCGCCAGCAGCCCGGGACTAGCGGGAGTGGATGAGCAGTTCTTC. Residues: CASSPGLAGVDEQFF.

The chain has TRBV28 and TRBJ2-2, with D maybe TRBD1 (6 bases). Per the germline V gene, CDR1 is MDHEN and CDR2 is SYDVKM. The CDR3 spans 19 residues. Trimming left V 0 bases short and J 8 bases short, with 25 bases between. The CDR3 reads CASSLWGLGGTSPSGELFF. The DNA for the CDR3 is TGTGCCAGCAGTTTATGGGGTCTAGGTGGGACAAGCCCTTCGGGGGAGCTGTTTTTT.

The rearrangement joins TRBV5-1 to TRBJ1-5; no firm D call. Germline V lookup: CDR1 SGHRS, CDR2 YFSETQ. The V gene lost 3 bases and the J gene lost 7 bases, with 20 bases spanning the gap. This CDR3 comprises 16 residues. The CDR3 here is CASSYHRAITGQPQHF. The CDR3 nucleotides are TGCGCCAGCAGCTATCACCGGGCCATCACGGGCCAGCCCCAGCATTTT.

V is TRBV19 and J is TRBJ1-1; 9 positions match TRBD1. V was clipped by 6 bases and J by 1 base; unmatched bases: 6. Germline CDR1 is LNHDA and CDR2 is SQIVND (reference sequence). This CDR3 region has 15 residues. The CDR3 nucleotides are TGTGCCAGTAGCCCGCTGGACAGGGGGAACACTGAAGCTTTCTTT. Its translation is CASSPLDRGNTEAFF.

The CDR3 loop is CASSQGQYSGNTIYF. CDR3 nucleotide sequence: TGTGCCAGCAGCCAAGGACAGTACTCTGGAAACACCATATATTTT. The V call is TRBV3-1 (or the pseudogene TRBV3-2), the J call TRBJ1-3, with D perhaps TRBD1 (5 bases). The CDR3 spans 15 residues. The germline V and J ends were trimmed by 1 base and 0 bases, with 7 bases remaining between them. CDR1 is LGHDT and CDR2 is YNNKEL in the germline V gene (reference sequence).

CDR3 protein: CASSLEAVGEQFF. The CDR3 DNA reads as TGTGCCAGCAGCTTAGAGGCGGTTGGTGAGCAGTTCTTC. This chain joins TRBV11-3 and TRBJ2-1; D unresolved. This CDR3 spans 13 amino acids. The V end lost 0 bases, the J end lost 9 bases, and 9 bases lay between the germline ends. Germline V gene sequence: CDR1 SGHNT, CDR2 YENEEA.

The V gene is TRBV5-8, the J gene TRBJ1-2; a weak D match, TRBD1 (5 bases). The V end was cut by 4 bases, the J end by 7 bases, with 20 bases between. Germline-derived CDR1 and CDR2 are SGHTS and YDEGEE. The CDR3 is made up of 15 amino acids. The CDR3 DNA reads TGTGCCAGCAGCGACTGGTGGGGGACGGACATTGGCTACACCTTC. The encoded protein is CASSDWWGTDIGYTF.

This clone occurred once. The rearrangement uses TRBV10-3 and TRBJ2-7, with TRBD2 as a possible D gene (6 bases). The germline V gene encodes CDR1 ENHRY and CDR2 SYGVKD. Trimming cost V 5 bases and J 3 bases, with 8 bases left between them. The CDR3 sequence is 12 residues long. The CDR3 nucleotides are TGTGCCATCAGTCCCGGGAGCTACGAGCAGTACTTC. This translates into CAISPGSYEQYF.